The 25 T cell receptor beta chains below come from one sample, sequenced in a study of T cell clonality in common variable immunodeficiency. Some clones are missing from TCRdb's copy, which holds only in-frame ones; the method was immunoSEQ multiplex PCR. This sample has 80,000 or so clones, each found more than once. The sequenced sample consisted of peripheral blood mononuclear cells. The receptors here all came from a person aged 18 to 70 in good health.

Many counts were recorded for this clone. A much larger clone differs by one base, so this may be a read error. The read finishes 3 residues shy of the CDR3 end, and the germline J gene is used to complete it. This chain uses TRBV28 with TRBJ2-7; D is uncertain. This CDR3 has 12 residues. Trimming took off 4 bases at V and 0 bases at J, with 4 bases between the two ends. Germline V gene sequence: CDR1 MDHEN, CDR2 SYDVKM. Partial CDR3 DNA: TGTGCCAGCAGTTCCCTCTCCTACGAG. Its protein product is CASSSLSYE. The entire CDR3 reads CASSSLSYEQYF.

In this sample, this clone turned up a few times. Possible read error: a much larger clone is one base away. From the germline J gene comes the end of the CDR3, since the read stops 3 residues before it. The chain is built from TRBV2 and TRBJ2-2; 7 bases are a match to TRBD1. CDR1 is SNHLY and CDR2 is FYNNEI in the germline V gene. V gave up 6 bases and J gave up 4 bases; unmatched junction bases: 8. This CDR3 is 15 amino acids long. The CDR3 loop is CASSQMAGGTGELFF. CDR3 DNA (partial): TGTGCCAGCAGCCAAATGGCAGGGGGCACCGGGGAG.

This clone was counted many times. Sequencing ends 3 residues short of the CDR3 end; the germline J gene provides the rest. The J gene is TRBJ2-3, the V gene TRBV28; 10 positions match TRBD2. Germline trimming cut 3 bases from V and 0 bases from J; bases unmatched to any gene: 3. This CDR3 is built from 16 residues. Germline CDR1 MDHEN, CDR2 SYDVKM. The CDR3 bases that were read are TGTGCCAGCAGTTTTGGACTAGCGGCTAGCACAGATACG. Its protein product is CASSFGLAASTDT. The full CDR3 is CASSFGLAASTDTQYF.

This clone has more than one count but fewer than ten. The read ends 3 residues before the CDR3 terminus; that terminus is restored from the germline J gene. The J gene is TRBJ1-2, the V gene TRBV30; D perhaps matches TRBD1 (5 bases). The CDR3 extends over 13 amino acids. CDR1 and CDR2 (germline): GTSNPN, SVGIG (reference sequence). This CDR3 is CAWEGLAGYDYTF. CDR3 bases read: TGTGCCTGGGAGGGACTAGCTGGCTACGAC. The variable domain in full, with the rest retrieved from reference TRBV30 and TRBJ1-2, is SQTIHQWPATLVQPVGSPLSLECTVEGTSNPNLYWYRQAAGRGLQLLFYSVGIGQISSEVPQNLSASRPQDRQFILSSKKLLLSDSGFYLCAWEGLAGYDYTFGSGTRLTVV.

This clone occurred a few times. CDR3 bases read: TGTGCCAGTACCCAAGGACAGCTATTGGTGGATACG. As protein: CASTQGQLLVDT. The entire CDR3 reads CASTQGQLLVDTQYF. The chain combines TRBV19 with TRBJ2-3; weak D call: TRBD1 (6 bases). The read ends 3 residues early relative to the CDR3; the germline J gene fills the gap. The CDR3 spans 15 residues. In germline, CDR1 is LNHDA, CDR2 SQIVND (reference sequence). Trimming cost V 7 bases and J 6 bases, with 20 bases left between them.

This clone was observed many times. From the germline J gene comes the end of the CDR3, since the read stops 3 residues before it. The same CDR3 arises from other DNA sequences in this sample as well. This chain uses TRBV5-4 with TRBJ2-7; TRBD2 aligns across 7 bases. The CDR3 is made up of 14 amino acids. J was trimmed by 0 bases and V by 4 bases; bases with no gene match: 4. Germline values: CDR1 SGHNT, CDR2 YYREEE (reference sequence). The CDR3 region is CASSLGGGSYEQYF. The covered CDR3 bases are TGTGCCAGCAGCCTAGGCGGGGGCTCCTACGAG. The whole variable domain, remainder taken from reference TRBV5-4 and TRBJ2-7, is ETGVTQSPTHLIKTRGQQVTLRCSSQSGHNTVSWYQQALGQGPQFIFQYYREEENGRGNFPPRFSGLQFPNYSSELNVNALELDDSALYLCASSLGGGSYEQYFGPGTRLTVT.

Concerning this clone itself: The sequenced fragment ends 3 residues before the CDR3 boundary, so the rest is inferred from the germline J gene. V is TRBV20-1 and J is TRBJ2-3, with no clear D. The CDR3 loop spans 16 amino acids. Germline CDR1 DFQATT, CDR2 SNEGSKA (reference sequence). Deletions cut 5 bases from V and 0 bases from J, with 18 bases between. The CDR3 loop reads CSASRREQASTDTQYF. The CDR3 DNA, read in part, is TGCAGTGCTTCCCGCAGAGAGCAGGCTAGCACAGATACG.

This clone was counted at least ten times. The read finishes 3 residues shy of the CDR3 end, and the germline J gene is used to complete it. The V gene is TRBV5-1, the J gene TRBJ2-2; 7 bases agree with TRBD2. The CDR3 contains 16 residues. CDR1 SGHRS and CDR2 YFSETQ come from the germline V gene. After removal of 1 base from V and 2 bases from J, the junction contained 5 bases not matched to a gene. The DNA read from the CDR3 is TGCGCCAGCAGCTTGTTGGCGGGAGTTAACACCGGGGAG. This translates into CASSLLAGVNTGE. The entire CDR3 sequence reads CASSLLAGVNTGELFF.

Points on this clone: The CDR3 end falls 3 residues outside the read, so it is completed with the germline J gene. The V call is TRBV11-3, the J call TRBJ2-1, with 7 bases lining up with TRBD1. CDR1 and CDR2 from the germline V gene are SGHNT and YENEEA. Trimming cost V 7 bases and J 2 bases; bases outside gene matches: 2. The CDR3 length is 13 residues. The CDR3 DNA, read in part, is TGTGCCAGCAAGGACAGGACCTACAATGAG. This sequence encodes CASKDRTYNE. The complete CDR3 reads CASKDRTYNEQFF.

This clone has a count of ten or more. The read ends 3 residues before the CDR3 terminus; that terminus is restored from the germline J gene. The chain couples TRBV7-2 to TRBJ2-1, with D possibly matching TRBD1 (7 bases). CDR3 size: 15 residues. Per germline, CDR1 SGHTA and CDR2 FQGNSA. Trimming took 2 bases from V and 8 from J, leaving 16 bases between them. CDR3 DNA (partial): TGTGCCAGCAGCTTATGGGCCGACAGGGACTATGAG. This gives the protein CASSLWADRDYE. The whole CDR3 sequence reads CASSLWADRDYEQFF.

This clone came up many times. The CDR3 goes on 3 residues after the read ends, and that part is filled in from the germline J gene. This chain links TRBV28 with TRBJ2-5; D may be TRBD1 (5 bases). Per the germline V gene, CDR1 is MDHEN and CDR2 is SYDVKM. Between the trimmed V and J ends, which lost 2 bases and 4 bases, there was a span of 20 bases. The CDR3 length is 17 residues. The CDR3 region is CASSLENAVQATETQYF. The covered CDR3 bases are TGTGCCAGCAGTTTAGAGAATGCGGTACAGGCTACAGAGACC.

This clone was found a few times. With the read ending 3 residues before the CDR3 end, the germline J gene is used to fill in that end. The chain employs TRBV25-1 and TRBJ1-4; D perhaps matches TRBD1 (5 bases). This CDR3 spans 16 amino acids. The germline V gene has CDR1 MGHDK and CDR2 SYGVNS. V was cut by 5 bases and J by 4 bases, with 17 bases left in between. Partial CDR3 DNA: TGTGCCAGCAGTCCCCGTATTACGGGACTTAATGAAAAA. It translates to CASSPRITGLNEK. The whole CDR3 is CASSPRITGLNEKLFF.

This clone was picked up many times. The read gets to within 3 residues of the CDR3 end, and the germline J gene fills in the rest. This chain links TRBV7-9 with TRBJ2-7; D possibly corresponds to TRBD1 (5 bases). Germline V gives CDR1 SEHNR, CDR2 FQNEAQ (reference sequence). V was cut by 1 base and J by 5 bases, with 9 bases left in between. The length of the CDR3 is 13 residues. CDR3 loop: CASSLGQGNEQYF. CDR3 DNA (partial): TGTGCCAGCAGCTTAGGGCAGGGAAACGAG. The whole variable domain, filled in from reference TRBV7-9 and TRBJ2-7, reads DTGVSQNPRHKITKRGQNVTFRCDPISEHNRLYWYRQTLGQGPEFLTYFQNEAQLEKSRLLSDRFSAERPKGSFSTLEIQRTEQGDSAMYLCASSLGQGNEQYFGPGTRLTVT.

There are many counts of this clone. The read gets to within 3 residues of the CDR3 end, and the germline J gene fills in the rest. This sequence joins TRBV4-1 and TRBJ2-6; D remains unclear. V was cut by 2 bases and J by 12 bases, with 20 bases left in between. There are 16 residues in the CDR3. CDR1 MGHRA and CDR2 YSYEKL come from the germline V gene. The chain's CDR3 is CASSQLFTLGRGVLTF. The covered CDR3 bases are TGCGCCAGCAGCCAACTATTCACTCTCGGTCGTGGCGTC.

The table lists this clone with many counts. Incomplete CDR3 DNA: TGTGCCAACATTAACAGGGAGGATGAA. Encoded protein: CANINREDE. The CDR3 in full is CANINREDEAFF. This chain links TRBV2 with TRBJ1-1, with D possibly TRBD1 on 6 matching bases. The CDR3 is cut off 3 residues early in the read; its end comes from the germline J gene. Trimming stripped 10 bases from V and 7 bases from J, with 16 bases between. From germline, CDR1 is SNHLY and CDR2 FYNNEI. This CDR3 has 12 amino acids.

As to this clone: Coverage ceases 3 residues before the CDR3 finishes, and the germline J gene fills in the end. The chain has TRBV5-1 and TRBJ2-7; D may be TRBD2 (6 bases). V was cut by 2 bases and J by 1 base, with 13 bases left in between. The CDR3 totals 15 residues. Germline values: CDR1 SGHRS, CDR2 YFSETQ. The CDR3 sequence is CASSFTLGGSYEQYF. The CDR3 DNA, read in part, is TGCGCCAGCAGCTTCACTTTGGGGGGATCCTACGAG.

This clone was found many times. Partial CDR3 DNA: TGTGCCAGTAAATGGTCTAGCGGTAACAATGAG. Encoded protein: CASKWSSGNNE. The CDR3 in its entirety is CASKWSSGNNEQFF. This chain connects TRBV19 to TRBJ2-1; the match to TRBD2 covers 7 bases. The CDR3 end falls 3 residues outside the read, so it is completed with the germline J gene. The CDR3 runs to 14 residues. CDR1 and CDR2 (germline): LNHDA, SQIVND (reference sequence). V shed 7 bases and J 5 bases; nucleotides not matched to a gene: 8.

This clone was counted ten times or more. The read terminates 3 residues before the CDR3 end, so the remaining end is supplied by the germline J gene. The sample holds other DNA sequences that translate to the same CDR3. V gene TRBV20-1 combines with J gene TRBJ2-1; TRBD2 matches at 9 bases. After removal of 1 base from V and 4 bases from J, the junction contained 2 bases not matched to a gene. The CDR3 runs 14 residues. Germline lookup yields CDR1 DFQATT and CDR2 SNEGSKA (reference sequence). CDR3: CSARGLAVYNEQFF. The CDR3 bases that were read are TGCAGTGCTAGAGGACTAGCGGTTTACAATGAG.

This clone was seen at least ten times. The read ends 3 residues shy of where the CDR3 ends; the end is completed using the germline J gene. The V gene is TRBV29-1, the J gene TRBJ2-1; 14 bases map to TRBD2. This CDR3 is built from 15 residues. Looked up from germline, CDR1 is SQVTM and CDR2 is ANQGSEA. Trimming cost V 7 bases and J 4 bases; bases outside gene matches: 6. Incomplete CDR3 DNA: TGCAGCGGGGGGACTAGCGGGAGCGGGTACAATGAG. This codes for CSGGTSGSGYNE. Given in full, the CDR3 is CSGGTSGSGYNEQFF.

In its sample, this clone was seen many times. The read ends 3 residues shy of where the CDR3 ends; the end is completed using the germline J gene. The chain couples TRBV20-1 to TRBJ2-7; 14 nucleotides agree with TRBD2. Germline trimming cut 4 bases from V and 5 bases from J; bases unmatched to any gene: 7. The length of the CDR3 is 15 residues. In germline, CDR1 is DFQATT, CDR2 SNEGSKA (reference sequence). The CDR3 sequence is CSAKKGLAGVDEQYF. Partial CDR3 DNA: TGCAGTGCTAAAAAGGGACTAGCGGGAGTAGACGAG.

In its sample, this clone was seen many times. The read ends 3 residues before the CDR3 terminus; that terminus is restored from the germline J gene. V usage is TRBV6-2 or TRBV6-3 and J usage is TRBJ1-5, with TRBD1 as a possible D gene (5 bases). The germline CDR1 and CDR2 sequences are MNHEY and SVGEGT. The CDR3 sequence is 16 residues long. The germline V and J ends were trimmed by 5 bases and 0 bases, with 14 bases remaining between them. CDR3 sequence reads: CASSPPDTYSNQPQHF. The CDR3 bases that were read are TGTGCCAGCAGTCCCCCGGACACGTATAGCAATCAGCCC.

This clone showed up many times. The CDR3 end falls 3 residues outside the read, so it is completed with the germline J gene. The gene calls are TRBV5-4 and TRBJ1-2; D is uncertain. V was pared by 4 bases and J by 3 bases, with 13 bases between. The CDR3 runs 14 residues. Germline V lookup: CDR1 SGHNT, CDR2 YYREEE (reference sequence). CDR3 DNA, as far as it was read: TGTGCCAGCAGCCCGGTGGCCGGGGACTATGGC. Its protein product is CASSPVAGDYG. The full CDR3 reads CASSPVAGDYGYTF.

There are many counts of this clone. Read coverage stops 3 residues before the CDR3 terminus; the germline J gene supplies the remainder. This chain uses TRBV2 with TRBJ2-3; a possible D gene is TRBD2 (5 bases). CDR3 length equals 12 residues. V gave up 6 bases and J gave up 7 bases, with 11 bases separating them. The germline CDR1 and CDR2 sequences are SNHLY and FYNNEI. The CDR3 protein is CASRPRGYTQYF. CDR3 bases read: TGTGCCAGCAGGCCCCGAGGGTATACG.

At least ten counts were recorded for this clone. The CDR3 end falls 3 residues outside the read, so it is completed with the germline J gene. V is TRBV29-1 and J is TRBJ1-3, with a weak D call TRBD1 (5 bases). This CDR3 has 12 amino acids. V was clipped by 4 bases and J by 4 bases, with 8 bases between them. Germline V gene lookup returns CDR1 SQVTM and CDR2 ANQGSEA. The CDR3 here is CSVGGGGNTIYF. The covered CDR3 bases are TGCAGCGTTGGGGGCGGAGGAAACACC.

This clone has at least ten counts. The read terminates 3 residues ahead of where the CDR3 ends, so the germline J gene completes it. This chain links TRBV7-2 with TRBJ2-4, with TRBD1 identical over 7 bases. Germline V gene data show CDR1 as SGHTA and CDR2 as FQGNSA. The CDR3 has 13 amino acids. Unmatched junction bases numbered 2, after V lost 4 bases and J lost 5 bases. The CDR3 spells CASSYRGQNIQYF. The CDR3 bases that were read are TGTGCCAGCAGCTACAGGGGTCAAAACATT.